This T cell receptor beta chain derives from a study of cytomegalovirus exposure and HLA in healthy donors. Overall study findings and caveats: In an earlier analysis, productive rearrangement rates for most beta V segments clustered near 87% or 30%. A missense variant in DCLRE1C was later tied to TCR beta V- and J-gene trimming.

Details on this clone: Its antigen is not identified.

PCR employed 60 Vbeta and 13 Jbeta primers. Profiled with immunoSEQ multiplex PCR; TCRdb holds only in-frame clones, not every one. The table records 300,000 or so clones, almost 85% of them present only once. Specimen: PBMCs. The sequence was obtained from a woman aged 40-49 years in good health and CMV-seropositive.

The DNA of the CDR3 is TGCGCCAGCAGCTTGGCGACAGGGTTCCAAGAGACCCAGTACTTC. This encodes CASSLATGFQETQYF. This chain links TRBV5-1 with TRBJ2-5; the match to TRBD1 covers 7 bases. V was pared by 0 bases and J by 1 base, with 3 bases of the junction left unmatched. Germline CDR1 and CDR2: SGHRS and YFSETQ. The CDR3 consists of 15 residues.